This T cell receptor beta chain was sequenced during a study of cytomegalovirus exposure and HLA in healthy donors. This clone was picked up one time. With 60 Vbeta and 13 Jbeta primers, the PCR was carried out. Sequenced by immunoSEQ multiplex PCR; TCRdb stores in-frame clones only, minus some. Altogether 58,000 or so clones are present, over 60% being singletons, with the ten largest covering roughly 25%. V lost 4 bases, J lost 9 bases, and 12 bases lay in between. This CDR3 is built from 12 residues. Germline CDR1 reads SGHDT; CDR2 reads YYEEEE. The sample was PBMCs. The chain couples TRBV5-6 to TRBJ2-3; possibly TRBD2 for D (6 bases). The TCR comes from a man aged 45-60 years in good health and CMV-seropositive. In DNA form, the CDR3 reads TGTGCCAGCAGCCGGCGGCGGGACACGCAGTATTTT. Translating gives CASSRRRDTQYF.